This TCR beta chain stems from a study of blood T cell repertoires in COVID-19. This clone came up a few times. Authors' analysis steps: Quantification of nucleated cells was approximated via reference gene primer amplification. The table came from immunoSEQ multiplex PCR; TCRdb's copy has only in-frame clones and leaves some out. D and trimming were read from the DNA, whereas the V and J calls and clone size are those reported in that table. The data contain under 250,000 clones, roughly 82% of them singletons. Germline-derived CDR1 and CDR2 are SGDLS and YYNGEE. Trimming cost V 4 bases and J 0 bases; bases outside gene matches: 2. The CDR3 spans 15 residues.

This receptor was identified in a human donor in a cohort sampled during active COVID-19. V gene TRBV9 combines with J gene TRBJ1-5; 9 bases agree with TRBD1. The source material was peripheral blood. In DNA, the CDR3 is TGTGCCAGCAGCCGGGGACAGGGTAGCAATCAGCCCCAGCATTTT. This encodes CASSRGQGSNQPQHF.